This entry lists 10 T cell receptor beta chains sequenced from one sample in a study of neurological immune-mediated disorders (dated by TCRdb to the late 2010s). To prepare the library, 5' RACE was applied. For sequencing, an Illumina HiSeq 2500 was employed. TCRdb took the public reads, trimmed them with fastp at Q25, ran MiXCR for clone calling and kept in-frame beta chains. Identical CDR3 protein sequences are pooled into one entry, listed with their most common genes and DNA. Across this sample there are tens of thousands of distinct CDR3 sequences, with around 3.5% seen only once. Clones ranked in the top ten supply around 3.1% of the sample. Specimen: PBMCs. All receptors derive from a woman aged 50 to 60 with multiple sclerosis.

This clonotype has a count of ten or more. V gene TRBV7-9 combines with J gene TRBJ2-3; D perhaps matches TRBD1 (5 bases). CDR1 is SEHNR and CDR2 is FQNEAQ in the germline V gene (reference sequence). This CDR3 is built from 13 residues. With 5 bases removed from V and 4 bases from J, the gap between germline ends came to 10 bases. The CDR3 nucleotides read TGTGCCAGCAGCCAGGGCCAAGCAGATACGCAGTATTTT. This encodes CASSQGQADTQYF. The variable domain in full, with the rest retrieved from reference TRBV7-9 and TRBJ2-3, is DTGVSQNPRHKITKRGQNVTFRCDPISEHNRLYWYRQTLGQGPEFLTYFQNEAQLEKSRLLSDRFSAERPKGSFSTLEIQRTEQGDSAMYLCASSQGQADTQYFGPGTRLTVL.

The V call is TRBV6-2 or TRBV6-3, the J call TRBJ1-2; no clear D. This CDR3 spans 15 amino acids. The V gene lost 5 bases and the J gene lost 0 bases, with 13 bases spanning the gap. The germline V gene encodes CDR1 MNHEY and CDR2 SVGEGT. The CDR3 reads CASSRRGEANYGYTF. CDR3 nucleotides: TGTGCCAGCAGTCGGCGGGGAGAAGCTAACTATGGCTACACCTTC.

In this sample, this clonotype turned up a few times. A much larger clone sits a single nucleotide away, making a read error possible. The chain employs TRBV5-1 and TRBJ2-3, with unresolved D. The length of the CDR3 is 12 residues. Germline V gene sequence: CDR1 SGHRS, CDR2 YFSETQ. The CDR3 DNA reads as TGCGACAGCAGCTTGGCCAGAGATACGCAGTATTTT. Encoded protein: CDSSLARDTQYF.

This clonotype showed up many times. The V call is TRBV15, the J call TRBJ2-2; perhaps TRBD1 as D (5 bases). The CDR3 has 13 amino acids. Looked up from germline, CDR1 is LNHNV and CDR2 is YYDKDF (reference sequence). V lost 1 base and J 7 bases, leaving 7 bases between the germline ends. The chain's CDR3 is CATSRARVGELFF. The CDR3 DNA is TGTGCCACCAGCAGAGCCAGGGTCGGGGAGCTGTTTTTT.

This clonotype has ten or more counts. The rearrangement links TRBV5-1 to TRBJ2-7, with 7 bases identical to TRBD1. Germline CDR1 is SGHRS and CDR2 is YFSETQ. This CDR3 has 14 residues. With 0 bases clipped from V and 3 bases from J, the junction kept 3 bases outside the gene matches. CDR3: CASSLGQGYYEQYF. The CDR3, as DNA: TGCGCCAGCAGCTTGGGACAGGGATACTACGAGCAGTACTTC.

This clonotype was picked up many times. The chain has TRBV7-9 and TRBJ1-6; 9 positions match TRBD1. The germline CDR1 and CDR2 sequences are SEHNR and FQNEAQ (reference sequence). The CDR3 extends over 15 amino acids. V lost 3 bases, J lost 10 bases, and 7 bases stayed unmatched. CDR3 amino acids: CASSFLGQGLSPLHF. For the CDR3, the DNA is TGTGCCAGCAGCTTTTTGGGACAGGGCCTATCACCCCTCCACTTT.

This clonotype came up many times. As DNA, the CDR3 is TGTGCCAGCAGCCAAGGATCTACAGGGGCGAAAGTGGCCCAGCATTTT. It specifies CASSQGSTGAKVAQHF. The genes are TRBV3-1 and TRBJ1-5, with 7 bases that match TRBD1. There are 16 residues in the CDR3. The trim removed 1 base at V and 11 bases at J, leaving 14 bases unmatched. The germline CDR1 and CDR2 sequences are LGHDT and YNNKEL (reference sequence).

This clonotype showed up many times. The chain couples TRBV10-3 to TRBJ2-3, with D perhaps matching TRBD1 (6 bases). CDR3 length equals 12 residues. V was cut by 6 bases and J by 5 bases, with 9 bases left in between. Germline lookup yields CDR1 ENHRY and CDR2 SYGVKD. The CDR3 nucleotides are TGTGCCATCAGGGGGGCCGAAGATACGCAGTATTTT. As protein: CAIRGAEDTQYF.

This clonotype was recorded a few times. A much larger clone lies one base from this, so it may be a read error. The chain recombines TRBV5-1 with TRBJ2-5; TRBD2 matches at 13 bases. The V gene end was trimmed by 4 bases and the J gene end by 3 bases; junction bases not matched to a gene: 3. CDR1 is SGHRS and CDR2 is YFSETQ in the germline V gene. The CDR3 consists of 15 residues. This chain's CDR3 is CASSHGTSGEETQYF. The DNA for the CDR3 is TGCGCCAGCAGCCACGGGACTAGCGGGGAAGAGACCCAGTACTTC.

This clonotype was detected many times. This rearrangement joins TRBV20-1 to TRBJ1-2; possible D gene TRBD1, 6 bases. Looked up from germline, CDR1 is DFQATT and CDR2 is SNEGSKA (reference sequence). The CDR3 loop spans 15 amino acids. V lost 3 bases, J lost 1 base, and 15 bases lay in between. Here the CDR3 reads CSARTFGQHNYGYTF. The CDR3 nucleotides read TGCAGTGCTAGGACATTTGGACAGCATAACTATGGCTACACCTTC.